One T cell receptor beta chain is described in this entry. This clone was found a few times. Its recognized antigen is unknown. Per-nucleotide qualities are absent, and no much larger clonotype sits a single base away. In Seattle, one collaborating source enrolled patients while the infection was active and tracked those patients longitudinally over the course of disease. Whole blood was collected in K2EDTA tubes by collaborating institutions according to the institutions' own protocols. For TCRbeta analysis, collaborators shipped samples in one of three forms: frozen whole blood, isolated PBMCs, or DNA extracted from either of those sample types. The immunoSEQ Assay, a bias-controlled multiplex PCR, was used to amplify TCRbeta CDR3 regions from genomic DNA. Per the authors' processing: Nucleated cell counts per sample were estimated from amplification of reference gene primers within the assay. To quantify the absolute abundance of each unique TCRbeta CDR3 rearrangement, sequence reads were collapsed and filtered. Productive Simpson clonality was computed per sample as the square root of Simpson's diversity index over productive rearrangements. The clones in this table, taken by TCRdb from immuneACCESS, are in-frame only. Not every clone is retained; where verified, under half of the shortfall comes from an unresolved V gene, and the cause of the rest is unknown. V and J calls and clone size are given by that table; D and trimming were obtained from the DNA. This sample has fewer than 450,000 clones in its table, and around nine tenths of those were observed once. Approximately 7.4% of the sample goes to the ten largest clones.

This entry comes from a study of blood T cell repertoires in COVID-19 (dated by TCRdb to about 2020). As for the study more broadly: Samples covering the acute and convalescent phases of COVID-19 were provided by collaborators in the United States, Italy and Spain. The prospective study material was composed of cDNA or gDNA derived from T cells, B-cell-depleted T cells, or PBMCs. Deeply sampled blood TCRbeta repertoires from subjects exposed to, actively infected with, or recovered from COVID-19 were included in the dataset. A freely available public database, intended as a resource for researchers studying the immune response to SARS-CoV-2, is where the repertoires were released. Samples were obtained from the ongoing ImmuneRACE study (first 160 participants) and from some 1,200 subjects provided by 6 global collaborators. Sample metadata almost always included a de-identified subject ID, COVID-19 status, age in years and sex. HLA class I and class II types, where available, came from metadata supplied by the sample provider rather than from assay-based typing. The paper's findings and limits, for the study overall: The amount of clinical and demographic metadata varied by source and participant and was provided uncurated.

From the cysteine through the phenylalanine, the CDR3 covers 17 amino acids. CDR3 DNA is the only sequence kept; it has 51 bases, read in frame from the first base. V and J lose 1 base and 1 base, and a span of 14 bases separates them. CDR1 SEHNR and CDR2 FQNEAQ are derived from the germline V gene (reference sequence). The rearrangement combines TRBV7-9 with TRBJ1-3; TRBD1 is possibly the D segment (6 matching bases). The sequenced material came from peripheral blood. The origin of this receptor is a woman in her 70s with COVID-19, enrolled during active disease. The CDR3 reads CASSLDLTGQSGNTIYF. The bases are TGTGCCAGCAGCTTAGACCTCACAGGGCAGTCTGGAAACACCATATATTTT.